The 25 T cell receptor beta chains reported below all come from one sample, sequenced in a study of identical twins. One entry per CDR3 protein, called by TCRdb with MiXCR from the 5' RACE reads. The sample has a few hundred thousand distinct CDR3 sequences; approximately 9.6% are singletons. The same sample was also studied in work on yellow fever vaccine responses in identical twins.

The specimen was PBMCs. Every receptor here comes from a woman under 30 in good health.

This clonotype was detected only a few times. V and J are TRBV7-2 and TRBJ2-7; the match to TRBD2 covers 7 bases. In germline, CDR1 is SGHTA, CDR2 FQGNSA. Trimming at V came to 5 bases and at J to 6 bases, leaving 7 bases not matched to a gene. The CDR3 totals 13 residues. The CDR3 here is CASSGSGEGEQYF. Written as DNA, the CDR3 is TGTGCCAGCAGCGGGAGCGGGGAGGGCGAGCAGTACTTC. The whole variable domain, filled in from reference TRBV7-2 and TRBJ2-7, reads GAGVSQSPSNKVTEKGKDVELRCDPISGHTALYWYRQSLGQGLEFLIYFQGNSAPDKSGLPSDRFSAERTGGSVSTLTIQRTQQEDSAVYLCASSGSGEGEQYFGPGTRLTVT.

This clonotype occurred a few times. The DNA for the CDR3 is TGTGCCAGCAGCTTTGAGACCAGAGGAGCAAATGAGCAGTTCTTC. Amino acids: CASSFETRGANEQFF. The V call is TRBV7-8, the J call TRBJ2-1; D not resolved. The CDR3 totals 15 residues. CDR1 is SGHVS and CDR2 is FQNEAQ in the germline V gene. Trimming took 3 bases from V and 7 from J, leaving 16 bases between them.

This clonotype has a handful of counts. The chain has TRBV6-2 or TRBV6-3 and TRBJ1-2; 7 bases align to TRBD1. V lost 6 bases to trimming and J lost 5 bases; unmatched junction nucleotides: 6. Germline values: CDR1 MNHEY, CDR2 SVGEGT. The CDR3 consists of 13 residues. DNA of the CDR3: TGTGCCAGCAGCCGGGACAGTCGTTATGGCTACACCTTC. Protein: CASSRDSRYGYTF.

This clonotype was found a few times. The chain uses TRBV11-1 and TRBJ2-2, with D perhaps TRBD2 (6 bases). The CDR3 is 16 amino acids. Germline CDR1 SGHAT, CDR2 FQDESV (reference sequence). Trimming stripped 6 bases from V and 4 bases from J, with 18 bases between. The CDR3 coding sequence is TGTGCCAGCAGGGGGGGTTTCGGAGATGGCACCGGGGAGCTGTTTTTT. Encoded protein: CASRGGFGDGTGELFF. Looking up the rest from reference TRBV11-1 and TRBJ2-2 gives the full variable domain: EAEVAQSPRYKITEKSQAVAFWCDPISGHATLYWYRQILGQGPELLVQFQDESVVDDSQLPKDRFSAERLKGVDSTLKIQPAELGDSAMYLCASRGGFGDGTGELFFGEGSRLTVL.

This rearrangement joins TRBV5-1 to TRBJ1-1, with 7 bases that match TRBD1. The CDR3 is made up of 13 amino acids. Germline CDR1 and CDR2: SGHRS and YFSETQ. J gave up 8 bases and V 1 base, and 5 bases lay outside the gene matches. The CDR3 sequence: CASSLSLTGEAFF. DNA for the CDR3: TGCGCCAGCAGCTTGTCTCTGACAGGGGAAGCTTTCTTT.

This clonotype was counted at least ten times. The chain combines TRBV2 with TRBJ2-1; 10 nucleotides agree with TRBD1. CDR1 is SNHLY, CDR2 FYNNEI, per germline. J was trimmed by 6 bases and V by 7 bases; bases with no gene match: 6. This CDR3 is built from 14 residues. The CDR3 DNA reads as TGTGCCAGCAAGGGGACAGGGGCCGTCAATGAGCAGTTCTTC. Translation: CASKGTGAVNEQFF.

This clonotype was observed at least ten times. The gene calls are TRBV6-2 or TRBV6-3 and TRBJ2-7, with 7 bases lining up with TRBD2. The CDR3 totals 14 residues. Trimming cost V 4 bases and J 1 base; bases outside gene matches: 4. Looked up from germline, CDR1 is MNHEY and CDR2 is SVGEGT. The chain's CDR3 is CASSLAGESYEQYF. The CDR3 DNA reads TGTGCCAGCAGTTTGGCGGGGGAGTCCTACGAGCAGTACTTC.

This clonotype showed up just a few times. This chain links TRBV5-1 with TRBJ1-1, with a possible D match to TRBD1 (6 bases). Trimming cost V 5 bases and J 0 bases, with 20 bases left between them. Per the germline V gene, CDR1 is SGHRS and CDR2 is YFSETQ. This CDR3 is built from 17 residues. The CDR3 protein is CASRLPGGGKMNTEAFF. The CDR3 nucleotides read TGCGCCAGCAGACTACCGGGAGGGGGAAAGATGAACACTGAAGCTTTCTTT.

This clonotype was seen many times. The rearrangement joins TRBV7-9 to TRBJ1-4, with TRBD1 matching 7 bases. The V gene's germline CDR1 is SEHNR and CDR2 FQNEAQ (reference sequence). The ends lost 2 bases at V and 7 bases at J; junction bases unmatched: 7. This CDR3 has 15 amino acids. This chain's CDR3 is CASSLPGGYGEKLFF. In nucleotides, the CDR3 is TGTGCCAGCAGCTTACCAGGGGGATACGGTGAAAAACTGTTTTTT. Based on the CDR3 plus reference TRBV7-9 and TRBJ1-4, the full variable domain is DTGVSQNPRHKITKRGQNVTFRCDPISEHNRLYWYRQTLGQGPEFLTYFQNEAQLEKSRLLSDRFSAERPKGSFSTLEIQRTEQGDSAMYLCASSLPGGYGEKLFFGSGTQLSVL.

This clonotype occurred a few times. The chain has TRBV5-5 and TRBJ2-2, with no clear D. This CDR3 spans 16 amino acids. The germline V gene has CDR1 SGHKS and CDR2 YYEKEE (reference sequence). Trimming shortened V by 1 base and J by 0 bases, and 10 bases separated the two germline ends. The CDR3 sequence is CASSLISATNTGELFF. CDR3 sequence (DNA): TGTGCCAGCAGCTTGATCTCAGCTACGAACACCGGGGAGCTGTTTTTT.

This clonotype was seen ten or more times. The chain employs TRBV4-1 and TRBJ2-5; 9 bases align to TRBD2. The CDR3 runs to 14 residues. V lost 4 bases to trimming and J lost 5 bases; unmatched junction nucleotides: 5. CDR1 is MGHRA and CDR2 is YSYEKL in the germline V gene. The CDR3 DNA sequence: TGCGCCAGCAGCCTAGCGGGAGAGGTGGAGACCCAGTACTTC. Amino acids: CASSLAGEVETQYF.

This clonotype was detected many times. The chain couples TRBV20-1 to TRBJ1-5; maybe TRBD1 (6 bases). The germline CDR1 and CDR2 sequences are DFQATT and SNEGSKA (reference sequence). The V and J ends lost 0 bases and 6 bases respectively, with 18 bases between them. The CDR3 is 16 amino acids. CDR3 sequence reads: CSARDGAGEVLQPQHF. The CDR3 DNA is TGCAGTGCTAGAGATGGGGCAGGGGAGGTACTTCAGCCCCAGCATTTT.

The V gene is TRBV7-3, the J gene TRBJ2-1, with 9 bases matching TRBD2. Germline CDR1 SGHTA, CDR2 FQGTGA. This CDR3 comprises 16 residues. The V gene end was trimmed by 3 bases and the J gene end by 8 bases; junction bases not matched to a gene: 11. CDR3 protein: CASSFIRGGAFDEQFF. DNA for the CDR3: TGTGCCAGCAGCTTCATTCGCGGGGGGGCTTTCGATGAGCAGTTCTTC.

The chain has TRBV3-1 and TRBJ2-5, with TRBD2 as a possible D gene (6 bases). Trimming removed 1 base at V and 3 bases at J, with 12 bases between. CDR1 is LGHDT, CDR2 YNNKEL, per germline (reference sequence). The CDR3 is 15 residues long. CDR3 residues: CASSQGHSGEETQYF. The CDR3 DNA is TGTGCCAGCAGCCAAGGGCATAGCGGCGAAGAGACCCAGTACTTC.

This clonotype was seen only a few times. The V and J genes are TRBV3-1 and TRBJ2-1, with D possibly being TRBD1 or TRBD2 (5 bases each). Germline CDR1 is LGHDT and CDR2 is YNNKEL (reference sequence). V was cut by 4 bases and J by 4 bases, with 14 bases left in between. The CDR3 is 15 residues long. The CDR3, as DNA: TGTGCCAGCAGCCCGACCCGGGACGTTTACAATGAGCAGTTCTTC. As protein: CASSPTRDVYNEQFF.

The chain's CDR3 is CASSLVVAGNHEQYF. The CDR3 nucleotides are TGTGCCAGCAGTTTAGTGGTAGCGGGGAACCACGAGCAGTACTTC. This chain joins TRBV28 and TRBJ2-7, with TRBD2 matching 8 bases. In germline, CDR1 is MDHEN, CDR2 SYDVKM. V trimming: 2 bases; J trimming: 5 bases; junction bases outside the gene matches: 8. The CDR3 spans 15 residues.

This clonotype was picked up a small number of times. The chain combines TRBV2 with TRBJ2-1; D is unclear. Germline lookup yields CDR1 SNHLY and CDR2 FYNNEI. The V end lost 7 bases, the J end lost 0 bases, and 10 bases lay between the germline ends. The CDR3 runs 14 residues. The CDR3 coding sequence is TGTGCCAGCATGTCGGGTAGCTCCTACAATGAGCAGTTCTTC. As protein: CASMSGSSYNEQFF.

V and J are TRBV7-9 and TRBJ2-1; the match to TRBD2 covers 14 bases. V lost 3 bases, J lost 8 bases, and 3 bases stayed unmatched. This CDR3 region has 15 residues. Germline assignment: CDR1 SEHNR and CDR2 FQNEAQ (reference sequence). The CDR3 coding sequence is TGTGCCAGCAGCTTGGAGGGACTAGCGGGGGATGAGCAGTTCTTC. Its protein is CASSLEGLAGDEQFF.

This clonotype has more than one count but fewer than ten. The V call is TRBV29-1, the J call TRBJ2-2; D perhaps matches TRBD2 (6 bases). Germline V gives CDR1 SQVTM, CDR2 ANQGSEA. Trimming removed 0 bases from V and 7 bases from J, with 15 bases in between. The CDR3 totals 15 residues. The CDR3 DNA is TGCAGCGTTGAAGATGACCGCTCGGGGGTCGGGGAGCTGTTTTTT. The encoded protein is CSVEDDRSGVGELFF.

This clonotype was counted at least ten times. The chain employs TRBV7-6 and TRBJ1-2; TRBD1 matches at 9 bases. V lost 6 bases and J lost 6; bases outside the gene matches: 14. Per germline, CDR1 SGHVS and CDR2 FNYEAQ. The CDR3 is 16 amino acids. CDR3 in DNA: TGTGCCAGCAGTCATGGACAGGGGATGGAATTGGATGGCTACACCTTC. The encoded protein is CASSHGQGMELDGYTF.

This clonotype showed up many times. The V and J genes are TRBV4-1 and TRBJ2-5, with a possible D match to TRBD2 (5 bases). Trimming took 4 bases from V and 4 from J, leaving 13 bases between them. CDR3 size: 14 residues. The germline gives CDR1 MGHRA, CDR2 YSYEKL. The CDR3 is CASSLTIEGETQYF. In nucleotides, the CDR3 is TGCGCCAGCAGCCTCACGATTGAGGGAGAGACCCAGTACTTC.

Of note for this clonotype: One junction end disagrees with the germline gene, perhaps due to a read error. The chain has TRBV4-2 and TRBJ2-1, with 13 bases identical to TRBD2. This CDR3 region has 19 residues. CDR1 LGHNA and CDR2 YNFKEQ come from the germline V gene. The CDR3 spells CASSPFEGLAGNMGNVQFF. In DNA form, the CDR3 reads TGTGCCAGCAGCCCCTTCGAGGGACTAGCGGGAAACATGGGGAATGTGCAGTTCTTC.

A few counts support this clonotype. The chain links TRBV7-2 to TRBJ2-3; 12 bases are shared with TRBD2. CDR1 and CDR2 (germline): SGHTA, FQGNSA. The CDR3 runs 16 residues. V was pared by 4 bases and J by 2 bases, with 4 bases of the junction left unmatched. The CDR3 DNA sequence: TGTGCCAGCAGCTGGACTAGCGGGGCACCCACAGATACGCAGTATTTT. This encodes CASSWTSGAPTDTQYF.

In its sample, this clonotype was seen a few times. The V and J genes are TRBV12-3 or TRBV12-4 and TRBJ2-6; D call uncertain. This CDR3 has 16 residues. V was cut by 5 bases and J by 0 bases, with 11 bases left in between. The CDR3 loop reads CASSTPSNSGANVLTF. The CDR3 nucleotides are TGTGCCAGCAGTACTCCCTCGAACTCTGGGGCCAACGTCCTGACTTTC.

Only a few counts were recorded for this clonotype. V usage is TRBV24-1 and J usage is TRBJ2-1; TRBD2 matches 10 bases. The CDR3 covers 14 residues. Losses at the gene ends were 10 bases for V and 4 bases for J; bases not matched to a gene: 6. Germline V lookup: CDR1 KGHDR, CDR2 SFDVKD. The chain's CDR3 is CATSGTSAYNEQFF. The CDR3 DNA follows: TGTGCCACAAGCGGGACTAGCGCTTACAATGAGCAGTTCTTC.